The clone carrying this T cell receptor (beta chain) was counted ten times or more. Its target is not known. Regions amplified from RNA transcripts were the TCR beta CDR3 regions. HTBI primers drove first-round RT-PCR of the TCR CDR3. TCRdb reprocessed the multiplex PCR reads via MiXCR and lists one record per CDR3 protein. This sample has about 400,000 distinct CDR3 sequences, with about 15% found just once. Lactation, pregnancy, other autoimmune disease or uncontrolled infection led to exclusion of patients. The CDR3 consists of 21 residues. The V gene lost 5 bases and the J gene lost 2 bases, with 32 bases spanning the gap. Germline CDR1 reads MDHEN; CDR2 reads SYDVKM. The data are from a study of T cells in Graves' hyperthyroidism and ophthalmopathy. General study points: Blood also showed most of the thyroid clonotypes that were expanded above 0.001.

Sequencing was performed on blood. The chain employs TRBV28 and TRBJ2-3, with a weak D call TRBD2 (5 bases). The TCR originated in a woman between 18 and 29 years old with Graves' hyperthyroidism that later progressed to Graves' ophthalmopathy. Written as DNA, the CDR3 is TGTGCCAGCAGTCCCCCGTGGTTGAGAGCGGCAGGCGCGGGTCTCACAGATACGCAGTATTTT. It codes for CASSPPWLRAAGAGLTDTQYF.